This passage covers 30 T cell receptor beta chains from one sample sequenced in a study of blood T cell repertoires in COVID-19. The data were produced by immunoSEQ multiplex PCR, yet TCRdb's version contains in-frame clones alone and is incomplete. The sample lists about 330,000 clones; under 95% were seen once. Sequencing was performed on PBMCs or T cells enriched from blood (not recorded which). These receptors came from a young woman who had recovered from COVID-19.

The V and J genes are TRBV4-3 and TRBJ2-2, with D perhaps matching TRBD1 (6 bases). The V gene lost 0 bases and the J gene lost 5 bases, with 10 bases spanning the gap. This CDR3 is 15 amino acids long. The germline V gene has CDR1 LGHNA and CDR2 YSLEER. The CDR3 spells CASSQDLGGTGELFF. The CDR3 DNA is TGCGCCAGCAGCCAAGATCTAGGGGGAACCGGGGAGCTGTTTTTT.

V is TRBV12-3 or TRBV12-4 and J is TRBJ2-1; D gene uncertain. The CDR3 contains 12 residues. V was trimmed by 7 bases and J by 3 bases, leaving 7 bases between them. The CDR3 region is CASTRGYNEQFF. The CDR3 DNA follows: TGTGCCAGCACTCGCGGCTACAATGAGCAGTTCTTC.

The chain is built from TRBV5-1 and TRBJ2-2; 8 positions agree with TRBD2. The CDR3 runs 15 residues. CDR1 and CDR2 from the germline V gene are SGHRS and YFSETQ. With 0 bases clipped from V and 4 bases from J, the junction kept 2 bases outside the gene matches. The CDR3 region is CASSLGAGATGELFF. CDR3 DNA sequence: TGCGCCAGCAGCTTGGGAGCGGGGGCCACCGGGGAGCTGTTTTTT. The variable domain in full, with the rest retrieved from reference TRBV5-1 and TRBJ2-2, is KAGVTQTPRYLIKTRGQQVTLSCSPISGHRSVSWYQQTPGQGLQFLFEYFSETQRNKGNFPGRFSGRQFSNSRSEMNVSTLELGDSALYLCASSLGAGATGELFFGEGSRLTVL.

This sequence joins TRBV19 and TRBJ2-7; the D gene is possibly TRBD2 (6 bases). Germline V gene sequence: CDR1 LNHDA, CDR2 SQIVND (reference sequence). V lost 5 bases and J 2 bases, leaving 10 bases between the germline ends. This CDR3 is 13 amino acids long. The CDR3 DNA follows: TGTGCCAGTAGTGGGAGGCGTGCCTACGAGCAGTACTTC. This codes for CASSGRRAYEQYF.

The chain recombines TRBV2 with TRBJ2-7; D gene ambiguous. This CDR3 is built from 11 residues. V was shortened by 4 bases and J by 3 bases, with 4 bases between the two germline ends. Germline lookup yields CDR1 SNHLY and CDR2 FYNNEI. The CDR3 bases are TGTGCCAGCAGTGCCCTCTACGAGCAGTACTTC. Its translation is CASSALYEQYF.

The chain couples TRBV29-1 to TRBJ1-3, with TRBD1 identical over 7 bases. CDR3 length equals 17 residues. V lost 8 bases to trimming and J lost 0 bases; unmatched junction nucleotides: 16. Germline V gene lookup returns CDR1 SQVTM and CDR2 ANQGSEA. CDR3 loop: CSLQGGTAPFSGNTIYF. For the CDR3, the DNA is TGCAGCTTACAAGGAGGGACAGCTCCCTTCTCTGGAAACACCATATATTTT. Supplemented by reference TRBV29-1 and TRBJ1-3, the full variable domain reads SAVISQKPSRDICQRGTSLTIQCQVDSQVTMMFWYRQQPGQSLTLIATANQGSEATYESGFVIDKFPISRPNLTFSTLTVSNMSPEDSSIYLCSLQGGTAPFSGNTIYFGEGSWLTVV.

CDR3: CASSLGSIYEQYF. Here the CDR3 DNA reads TGTGCCAGCAGCTTAGGCAGTATCTACGAGCAGTACTTC. V is TRBV11-3 and J is TRBJ2-7; no reliable D call. This CDR3 region has 13 residues. CDR1 is SGHNT and CDR2 is YENEEA in the germline V gene. Trimming cost V 1 base and J 3 bases, with 7 bases left between them.

The sample holds one count of this clone. The V gene is TRBV27, the J gene TRBJ2-7, with 8 nucleotides matching TRBD1. Germline CDR1 and CDR2: MNHEY and SMNVEV (reference sequence). This CDR3 contains 16 residues. J gave up 3 bases and V 3 bases, and 10 bases lay outside the gene matches. CDR3 in amino acids: CASSLGVPGQVYEQYF. CDR3 nucleotides: TGTGCCAGCAGTTTGGGAGTACCGGGACAGGTCTACGAGCAGTACTTC.

The genes are TRBV27 and TRBJ2-3; D is unresolved. Trimming removed 4 bases at V and 6 bases at J, with 5 bases between. The V gene's germline CDR1 is MNHEY and CDR2 SMNVEV (reference sequence). The CDR3 totals 11 residues. CDR3 in amino acids: CASSSKDTQYF. Here the CDR3 DNA reads TGTGCCAGCAGTTCTAAGGATACGCAGTATTTT.

The chain links TRBV27 to TRBJ2-2, with TRBD2 matching 8 bases. Germline-derived CDR1 and CDR2 are MNHEY and SMNVEV (reference sequence). J lost 6 bases, V lost 3 bases, and 3 bases had no gene match. This CDR3 comprises 14 residues. The CDR3 sequence is CASSLGLVPGELFF. CDR3 DNA sequence: TGTGCCAGCAGTTTGGGACTAGTTCCCGGGGAGCTGTTTTTT.

This clone was seen just once. The gene calls are TRBV5-1 and TRBJ2-3, with 9 bases lining up with TRBD2. Per germline, CDR1 SGHRS and CDR2 YFSETQ. With V trimmed by 4 bases and J by 0 bases, 6 bases remained unmatched. The CDR3 sequence is 16 residues long. This CDR3 is CASSTGTSPSTDTQYF. In nucleotides, the CDR3 is TGCGCCAGCAGCACCGGGACTAGCCCTAGCACAGATACGCAGTATTTT. The entire variable domain, with the rest obtained from reference TRBV5-1 and TRBJ2-3, is as follows: KAGVTQTPRYLIKTRGQQVTLSCSPISGHRSVSWYQQTPGQGLQFLFEYFSETQRNKGNFPGRFSGRQFSNSRSEMNVSTLELGDSALYLCASSTGTSPSTDTQYFGPGTRLTVL.

The chain recombines TRBV4-3 with TRBJ2-7, with TRBD2 matching 7 bases. Germline loops: CDR1 LGHNA, CDR2 YSLEER. With 3 bases clipped from V and 3 bases from J, the junction kept 20 bases outside the gene matches. The CDR3 spans 19 residues. The CDR3, as DNA: TGCGCCAGCAGCCACTCTAACCGGGGCCCGGAGGGAGGGGTCTACGAGCAGTACTTC. Translated, it gives CASSHSNRGPEGGVYEQYF.

The chain combines TRBV7-2 with TRBJ2-5, with 12 bases matching TRBD2. The germline CDR1 and CDR2 sequences are SGHTA and FQGNSA. V shed 3 bases and J 2 bases; nucleotides not matched to a gene: 4. The CDR3 contains 16 residues. CDR3 in amino acids: CASSLRLAGEQETQYF. CDR3 DNA sequence: TGTGCCAGCAGCTTGCGACTAGCGGGAGAGCAAGAGACCCAGTACTTC. The variable domain in full, with the rest retrieved from reference TRBV7-2 and TRBJ2-5, is GAGVSQSPSNKVTEKGKDVELRCDPISGHTALYWYRQSLGQGLEFLIYFQGNSAPDKSGLPSDRFSAERTGGSVSTLTIQRTQQEDSAVYLCASSLRLAGEQETQYFGPGTRLLVL.

This chain uses TRBV29-1 with TRBJ2-3, with 9 bases matching TRBD2. This CDR3 region has 14 residues. Germline trimming cut 3 bases from V and 4 bases from J; bases unmatched to any gene: 5. Germline V gene lookup returns CDR1 SQVTM and CDR2 ANQGSEA. In nucleotides, the CDR3 is TGCAGCGTTGACTTAGCGGGGGCGGCAGATACGCAGTATTTT. This translates into CSVDLAGAADTQYF.

This chain links TRBV19 with TRBJ1-5; 7 bases agree with TRBD1. Germline V gives CDR1 LNHDA, CDR2 SQIVND (reference sequence). The CDR3 is made up of 16 amino acids. The V segment lost 4 bases and the J segment 0 bases; nucleotides outside the gene matches: 6. The CDR3 loop is CASSTGRGYSNQPQHF. The CDR3 DNA reads as TGTGCCAGTAGTACAGGCAGGGGGTATAGCAATCAGCCCCAGCATTTT.

J is TRBJ1-6 and V is TRBV5-1; TRBD1 might be the D (5 bases). The ends were cut back, 4 bases at V and 5 bases at J, with 10 bases in the middle. This CDR3 region has 14 residues. The germline V gene encodes CDR1 SGHRS and CDR2 YFSETQ. This CDR3 reads CASSGGADNSPLHF. CDR3 bases: TGCGCCAGCAGCGGAGGGGCGGATAATTCACCCCTCCACTTT.

The CDR3 protein is CASSQAGTGGTYGYTF. CDR3 bases: TGTGCCAGCAGCCAAGCTGGGACAGGGGGCACGTATGGCTACACCTTC. This sequence joins TRBV3-1 (or the pseudogene TRBV3-2) and TRBJ1-2; 12 bases align to TRBD1. The V gene end was trimmed by 1 base and the J gene end by 5 bases; junction bases not matched to a gene: 5. Germline V lookup: CDR1 LGHDT, CDR2 YNNKEL (reference sequence). The CDR3 runs to 16 residues.

V gene TRBV7-2 combines with J gene TRBJ2-1, with 7 bases lining up with TRBD2. Germline V lookup: CDR1 SGHTA, CDR2 FQGNSA. CDR3 length equals 12 residues. J lost 9 bases, V lost 6 bases, and 5 bases had no gene match. The CDR3 sequence is CASSPGGSEQFF. CDR3 sequence (DNA): TGTGCCAGCAGTCCGGGCGGGAGTGAGCAGTTCTTC.

The rearrangement joins TRBV11-1 to TRBJ2-4; 11 bases line up with TRBD1. This CDR3 spans 15 amino acids. The junction had 6 bases not matched to a gene; V was cut back by 6 bases and J by 5 bases. Germline V lookup: CDR1 SGHAT, CDR2 FQDESV (reference sequence). The CDR3 DNA reads TGTGCCAGCAGTACGGACAGGGGGCTTGAAAACATTCAGTACTTC. Residues: CASSTDRGLENIQYF.

The chain links TRBV27 to TRBJ1-4, with D possibly being TRBD1 (5 bases). The CDR3 spans 14 residues. Germline V gene sequence: CDR1 MNHEY, CDR2 SMNVEV (reference sequence). The V end was cut by 1 base, the J end by 3 bases, with 6 bases between. In DNA form, the CDR3 reads TGTGCCAGCAGTTTATTAGGGGCTAATGAAAAACTGTTTTTT. Translated: CASSLLGANEKLFF.

A remark on this clone: The junction differs from germline at one of its ends, possibly a read error. This chain joins TRBV3-1 (or the pseudogene TRBV3-2) and TRBJ2-2; the D call may be TRBD1 or TRBD2 (6 bases each). The CDR3 runs 14 residues. Germline CDR1 reads LGHDT; CDR2 reads YNNKEL (reference sequence). Here the CDR3 DNA reads TGTGCCAGCAACCAAGGGGGGCGAGCCGGGGAGCTGTTTTTT. Translation gives CASNQGGRAGELFF.

The CDR3 region is CASSLQTGPRGEKLFF. For the CDR3, the DNA is TGTGCCAGCAGCCTCCAGACAGGGCCCAGAGGGGAAAAACTGTTTTTT. The chain joins TRBV7-9 to TRBJ1-4; 7 bases are shared with TRBD1. The junction had 14 bases not matched to a gene; V was cut back by 5 bases and J by 8 bases. Per the germline V gene, CDR1 is SEHNR and CDR2 is FQNEAQ (reference sequence). The CDR3 loop spans 16 amino acids.

This sequence joins TRBV5-8 and TRBJ2-3, with D possibly TRBD1 on 5 matching bases. This CDR3 contains 14 residues. CDR1 and CDR2 (germline): SGHTS, YDEGEE. The V gene lost 1 base and the J gene lost 0 bases, with 6 bases spanning the gap. The CDR3 sequence: CASSLTGSTDTQYF. The CDR3 DNA follows: TGTGCCAGCAGCTTGACAGGTAGCACAGATACGCAGTATTTT.

The rearrangement uses TRBV2 and TRBJ2-2; maybe TRBD2 (6 bases). Germline V gene lookup returns CDR1 SNHLY and CDR2 FYNNEI. V was trimmed by 4 bases and J by 3 bases, leaving 21 bases between them. The CDR3 loop spans 18 amino acids. CDR3 DNA: TGTGCCAGCAGTGTCAAGTCTCTACGCTGGAGGGACACCGGGGAGCTGTTTTTT. Translating gives CASSVKSLRWRDTGELFF.

This chain connects TRBV27 to TRBJ2-7; D is unresolved. V was pared by 4 bases and J by 1 base, with 8 bases between. The CDR3 spans 13 residues. CDR1 and CDR2 (germline): MNHEY, SMNVEV (reference sequence). CDR3 sequence: CASSSTRSYEQYF. In DNA form, the CDR3 reads TGTGCCAGCAGTTCGACACGTTCCTACGAGCAGTACTTC.

The chain employs TRBV4-2 and TRBJ2-3; 10 bases agree with TRBD2. There are 14 residues in the CDR3. The V gene's germline CDR1 is LGHNA and CDR2 YNFKEQ. After removal of 5 bases from V and 6 bases from J, the junction contained 5 bases not matched to a gene. The CDR3 DNA reads as TGTGCCAGCAGCGGACTAGCGGCGGCGGATACGCAGTATTTT. It specifies CASSGLAAADTQYF.

The chain is built from TRBV28 and TRBJ2-2, with D possibly being TRBD1 (7 bases). Trimming left V 6 bases short and J 1 base short, with 12 bases between. CDR1 and CDR2 (germline): MDHEN, SYDVKM. CDR3 length: 15 residues. CDR3 in amino acids: CASRGGQKNTGELFF. In DNA form, the CDR3 reads TGTGCCAGCAGGGGGGGACAGAAGAACACCGGGGAGCTGTTTTTT.

The J gene is TRBJ2-5, the V gene TRBV6-5; 11 nucleotides align to TRBD2. Per the germline V gene, CDR1 is MNHEY and CDR2 is SVGAGI. J was trimmed by 5 bases and V by 5 bases; bases with no gene match: 4. The CDR3 consists of 14 residues. CDR3 protein: CASSIAGGYETQYF. CDR3 sequence (DNA): TGTGCCAGCAGTATAGCGGGGGGGTATGAGACCCAGTACTTC.

This clone has a single count. The chain carries TRBV7-9 and TRBJ2-5; TRBD2 agrees at 7 bases. There are 16 residues in the CDR3. Per germline, CDR1 SEHNR and CDR2 FQNEAQ (reference sequence). J gave up 5 bases and V 1 base, and 10 bases lay outside the gene matches. The CDR3 here is CASSLGVGAGEETQYF. CDR3 sequence (DNA): TGTGCCAGCAGCTTAGGAGTAGGTGCGGGGGAGGAGACCCAGTACTTC.

The chain combines TRBV11-3 with TRBJ2-1; tentative D call: TRBD2 (5 bases). Trimming removed 3 bases from V and 9 bases from J, with 12 bases in between. This CDR3 contains 13 residues. CDR1 is SGHNT and CDR2 is YENEEA in the germline V gene. The CDR3 DNA sequence: TGTGCCAGCAGCTTCACCGGGATCAGTGAGCAGTTCTTC. Protein product: CASSFTGISEQFF.